These T cell receptor beta chains were read from a single sample in a study of blood T cell repertoires in COVID-19. This table comes from immunoSEQ multiplex PCR, and its TCRdb copy is limited to in-frame clones, with some not included. The table shows 75,000 to 80,000 clones, with 86% occurring only once. The sample comprised peripheral blood. The receptors here all came from a human donor in a cohort sampled during active COVID-19. The CDR3 runs from the conserved cysteine through the conserved F or W. Size is omitted from some rows. Given values are once, few, many or a class for expanded clones.

TRBJ1-2 | TRBV7-3 | 14 | NA | CASSRMAGPGNYTF
TRBJ2-5 | TRBV7-2 | 15 | NA | CASSDSGGAVETQYF
TRBJ2-5 | TRBV5-8 | 15 | once | CASSLEQGYQETQYF
TRBJ2-7 | TRBV7-9 | 14 | NA | CASSLMGGGHEQYF
TRBJ2-2 | TRBV30 | 16 | once | CAWSVLGGVGTGELFF
TRBJ2-3 | TRBV6-5 | 11 | NA | CASRYTDTQYF
TRBJ2-7 | TRBV19 | 14 | NA | CASSLNRGFDEQYF
TRBJ1-4 | TRBV7-9 | 13 | NA | CASSFPGGEKLFF
TRBJ1-2 | TRBV20-1 | 14 | NA | CSASWRTGGDGYTF
TRBJ2-2 | TRBV3-1/TRBV3-2 | 15 | NA | CASRGWGVGTGELFF
TRBJ2-5 | TRBV28 | 15 | NA | CASSSSSGYQETQYF
TRBJ2-2 | TRBV5-1 | 14 | NA | CASSLEGQGGELFF
TRBJ1-1 | TRBV5-1 | 13 | NA | CASSLRTGEVAFF
TRBJ2-7 | TRBV28 | 14 | NA | CASRMTGVSYEQYF
TRBJ2-7 | TRBV6-5 | 12 | NA | CASKPGQGHQHF
TRBJ2-6 | TRBV5-1 | 16 | NA | CASSSGQDSGANVLTF
TRBJ2-1 | TRBV9 | 16 | NA | CASSASGLAGVNEQFF
TRBJ2-1 | TRBV19 | 16 | NA | CASSIPTSDSYNEQFF
TRBJ1-1 | TRBV7-9 | 14 | NA | CASSPGGKGTEAFF
TRBJ2-3 | TRBV5-4 | 15 | NA | CASSLIVQEAGTQYF
TRBJ2-7 | TRBV4-3 | 14 | NA | CASSQDRGSYEQYF
TRBJ1-4 | TRBV4-2 | 13 | NA | CASSQRSGEKLFF
TRBJ2-7 | TRBV18 | 14 | NA | CASSPPGNSYEQYF
TRBJ2-2 | TRBV5-6 | 15 | NA | CASSLTGVRTGELFF
TRBJ1-5 | TRBV28 | 15 | NA | CASSLQGFVHQPQHF
TRBJ1-5 | TRBV18 | 16 | NA | CASSPPGGGVGQPQHF
TRBJ2-5 | TRBV10-1 | 14 | NA | CASSEGSWAETQYF
TRBJ1-5 | TRBV5-5 | 15 | NA | CASTRGRGSNQPQHF